This TCR beta chain appears in the sequencing data of a study of blood T cell repertoires in COVID-19. Study-wide background: Both acute and convalescent COVID-19 samples were obtained from the United States, Italy and Spain.

The ends were cut back, 6 bases at V and 0 bases at J, with 15 bases in the middle. Germline CDR1 LNHDA, CDR2 SQIVND (reference sequence). The CDR3 sequence is 16 residues long. This clone appeared a single time. Using immunoSEQ multiplex PCR, the repertoire was profiled, and TCRdb retains in-frame clones only, with some absent. The repertoire holds about 64,000 clones, with approximately 90% as singletons. V is TRBV19 and J is TRBJ1-3; no firm D call. The TCR was taken from a human donor in a cohort sampled during active COVID-19. The sequenced material came from peripheral blood. The CDR3 sequence: CASSHGGQSSGNTIYF. Here the CDR3 DNA reads TGTGCCAGTAGCCATGGAGGGCAGTCCTCTGGAAACACCATATATTTT.